The text below deals with one TCR beta chain. Its specificity is not known. Trimming removed 1 base at V and 5 bases at J, with 11 bases between. CDR1 and CDR2 (germline): SEHNR, FQNEAQ (reference sequence). The CDR3 runs 14 residues. The sample is drawn from a study of cytomegalovirus exposure and HLA in healthy donors. General study results and limits: A later analysis showed HLA-associated TCR beta chains outstripping equally common others in clonal expansion.

The PCR had 60 Vbeta and 13 Jbeta primers. Data came from immunoSEQ multiplex PCR; TCRdb stores just in-frame clones and leaves some out. The sample holds about 140,000 clones, 70% to 80% seen once. The chain employs TRBV7-9 and TRBJ1-1; D perhaps matches TRBD1 (5 bases). This TCR came from a man between 18 and 35 years old in good health and CMV-seronegative. Input material: PBMCs. The CDR3 nucleotides are TGTGCCAGCAGCTTAGGGGCAGGGAGGACTGAAGCTTTCTTT. Residues: CASSLGAGRTEAFF.